This TCR beta chain was documented in a study of T cells in Graves' hyperthyroidism and ophthalmopathy. Germline loops: CDR1 SEHNR, CDR2 FQNEAQ (reference sequence). V was trimmed by 5 bases and J by 6 bases, leaving 13 bases between them. The length of the CDR3 is 13 residues. Regions amplified from RNA transcripts were the TCR beta CDR3 regions. HTBI primers drove first-round RT-PCR of the TCR CDR3. TCRdb reprocessed the multiplex PCR reads with MiXCR, giving one entry per CDR3 protein. The sample has hundreds of thousands of distinct CDR3 sequences, roughly an eighth seen once. This clonotype appeared many times.

This receptor was obtained from a woman between 40 and 55 years old with Graves' ophthalmopathy. The V gene is TRBV7-9, the J gene TRBJ1-2; D might be TRBD1 (5 bases). Sequencing was performed on blood. The DNA of the CDR3 is TGTGCCAGCAGCCCGCGGATGGGGCATGGCTACACCTTC. It is translated as CASSPRMGHGYTF.